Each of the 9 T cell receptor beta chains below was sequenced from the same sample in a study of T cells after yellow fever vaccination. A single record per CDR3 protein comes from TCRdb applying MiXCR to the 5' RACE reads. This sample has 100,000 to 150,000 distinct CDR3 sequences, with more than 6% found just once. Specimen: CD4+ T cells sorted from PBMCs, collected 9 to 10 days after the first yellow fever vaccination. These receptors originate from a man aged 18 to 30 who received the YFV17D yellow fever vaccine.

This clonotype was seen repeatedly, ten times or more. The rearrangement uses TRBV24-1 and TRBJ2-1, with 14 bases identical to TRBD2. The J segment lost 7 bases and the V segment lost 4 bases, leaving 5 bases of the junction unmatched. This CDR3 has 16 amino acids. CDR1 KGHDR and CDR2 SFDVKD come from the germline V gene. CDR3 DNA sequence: TGTGCCACCAGTGACCCCGGGACTAGCGGGAGAAATGAGCAGTTCTTC. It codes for CATSDPGTSGRNEQFF.

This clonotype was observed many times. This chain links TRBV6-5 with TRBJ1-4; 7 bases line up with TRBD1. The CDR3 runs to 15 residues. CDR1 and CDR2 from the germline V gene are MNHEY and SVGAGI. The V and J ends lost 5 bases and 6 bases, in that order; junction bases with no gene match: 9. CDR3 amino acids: CASSNLQGKYEKLFF. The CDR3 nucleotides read TGTGCCAGCAGTAACCTACAGGGGAAGTATGAAAAACTGTTTTTT.

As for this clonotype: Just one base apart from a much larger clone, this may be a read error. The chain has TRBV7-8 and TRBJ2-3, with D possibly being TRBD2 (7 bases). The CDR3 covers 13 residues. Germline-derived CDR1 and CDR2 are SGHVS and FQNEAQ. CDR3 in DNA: TGTGCCAGCAGTCTAGGGGGGGCCGATACGCAGTGTTTT. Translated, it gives CASSLGGADTQCF.

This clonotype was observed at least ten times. The CDR3 DNA reads TGTGCCAGCAGCTTAGTGGCAGGGCCTGAAAAACTGTTTTTT. Translated: CASSLVAGPEKLFF. The chain uses TRBV7-2 and TRBJ1-4, with TRBD1 as a possible D gene (5 bases). The germline V gene encodes CDR1 SGHTA and CDR2 FQGNSA. V gave up 1 base and J gave up 7 bases, with 10 bases separating them. The CDR3 runs 14 residues.

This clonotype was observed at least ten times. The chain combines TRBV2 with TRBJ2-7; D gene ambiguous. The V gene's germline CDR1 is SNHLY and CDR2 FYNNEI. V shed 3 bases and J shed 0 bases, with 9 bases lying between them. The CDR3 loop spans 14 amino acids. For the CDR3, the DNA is TGTGCCAGCAGTGAGATCGGAGTCTCCTACGAGCAGTACGTC. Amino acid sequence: CASSEIGVSYEQYV.

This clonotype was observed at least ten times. This CDR3 reads CASSLGITGGNIQYF. In DNA form, the CDR3 reads TGTGCCAGCAGCTTAGGCATTACTGGGGGGAACATTCAGTACTTC. This rearrangement joins TRBV7-2 to TRBJ2-4; D is possibly TRBD2 (6 bases). This CDR3 spans 15 amino acids. Germline CDR1 SGHTA, CDR2 FQGNSA. Trimming took off 1 base at V and 7 bases at J, with 14 bases between the two ends.

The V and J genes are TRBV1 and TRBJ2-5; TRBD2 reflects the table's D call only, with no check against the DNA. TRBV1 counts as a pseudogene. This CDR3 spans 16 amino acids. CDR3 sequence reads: CTSRGEGDWQQETQYF. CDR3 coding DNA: TGCACCAGCAGAGGGGAGGGAGACTGGCAACAAGAGACCCAGTACTTC.

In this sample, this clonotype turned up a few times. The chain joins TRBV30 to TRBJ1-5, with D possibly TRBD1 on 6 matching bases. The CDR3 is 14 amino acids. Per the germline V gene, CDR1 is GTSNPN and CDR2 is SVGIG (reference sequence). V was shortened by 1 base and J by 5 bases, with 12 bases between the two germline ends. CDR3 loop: CAWSAGQLDQPQHF. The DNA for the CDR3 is TGTGCCTGGAGTGCCGGACAGCTGGATCAGCCCCAGCATTTT.

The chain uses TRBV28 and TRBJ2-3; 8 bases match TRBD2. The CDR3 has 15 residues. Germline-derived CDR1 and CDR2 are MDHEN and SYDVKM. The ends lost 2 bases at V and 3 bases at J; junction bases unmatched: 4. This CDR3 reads CASSLIAGSTDTQYF. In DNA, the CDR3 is TGTGCCAGCAGTTTAATAGCGGGAAGTACAGATACGCAGTATTTT.